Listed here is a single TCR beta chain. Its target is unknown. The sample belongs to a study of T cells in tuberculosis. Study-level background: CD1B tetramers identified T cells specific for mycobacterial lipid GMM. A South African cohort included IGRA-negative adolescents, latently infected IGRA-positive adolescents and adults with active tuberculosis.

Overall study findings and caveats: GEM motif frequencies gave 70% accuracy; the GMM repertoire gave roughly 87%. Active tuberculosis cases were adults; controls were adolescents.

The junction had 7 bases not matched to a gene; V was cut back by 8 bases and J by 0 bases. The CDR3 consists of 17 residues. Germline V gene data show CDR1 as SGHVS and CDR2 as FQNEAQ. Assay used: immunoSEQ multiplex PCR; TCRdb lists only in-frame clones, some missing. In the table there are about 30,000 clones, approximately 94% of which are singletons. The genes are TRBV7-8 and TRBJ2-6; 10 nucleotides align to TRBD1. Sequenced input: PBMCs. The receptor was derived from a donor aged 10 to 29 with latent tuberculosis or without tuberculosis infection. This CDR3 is CASFRDRGFSGANVLTF. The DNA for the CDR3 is TGTGCCAGCTTCCGGGACAGGGGTTTCTCTGGGGCCAACGTCCTGACTTTC.